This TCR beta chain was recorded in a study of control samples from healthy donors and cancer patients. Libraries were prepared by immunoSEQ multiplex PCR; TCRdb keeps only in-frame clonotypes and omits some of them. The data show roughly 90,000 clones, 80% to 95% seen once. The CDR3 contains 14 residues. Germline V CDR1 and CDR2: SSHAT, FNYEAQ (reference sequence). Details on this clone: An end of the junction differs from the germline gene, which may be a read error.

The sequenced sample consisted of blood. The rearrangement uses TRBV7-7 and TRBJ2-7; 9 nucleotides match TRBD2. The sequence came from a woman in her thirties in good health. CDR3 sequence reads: CASSLAGDLGEQYF. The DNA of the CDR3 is TGTGCTAGCAGCTTAGCGGGGGACTTAGGGGAGCAGTACTTC.